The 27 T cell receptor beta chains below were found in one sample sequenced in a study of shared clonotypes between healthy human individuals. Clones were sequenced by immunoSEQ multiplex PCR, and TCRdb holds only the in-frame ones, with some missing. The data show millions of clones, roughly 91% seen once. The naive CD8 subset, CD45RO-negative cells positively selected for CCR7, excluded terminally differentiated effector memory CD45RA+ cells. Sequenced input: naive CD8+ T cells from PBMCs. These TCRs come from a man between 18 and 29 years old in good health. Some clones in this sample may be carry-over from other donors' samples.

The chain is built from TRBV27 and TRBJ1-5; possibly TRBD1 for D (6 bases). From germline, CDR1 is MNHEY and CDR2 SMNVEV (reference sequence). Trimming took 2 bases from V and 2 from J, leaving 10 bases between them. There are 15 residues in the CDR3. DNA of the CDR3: TGTGCCAGCAGTTTAAGGGGGGATGGCAATCAGCCCCAGCATTTT. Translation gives CASSLRGDGNQPQHF.

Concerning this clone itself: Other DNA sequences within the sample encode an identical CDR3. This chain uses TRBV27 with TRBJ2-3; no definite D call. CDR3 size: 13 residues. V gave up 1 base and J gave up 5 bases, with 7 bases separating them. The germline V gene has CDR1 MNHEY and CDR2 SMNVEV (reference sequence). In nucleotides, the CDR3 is TGTGCCAGCAGTTTATTACGCGGAGATACGCAGTATTTT. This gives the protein CASSLLRGDTQYF.

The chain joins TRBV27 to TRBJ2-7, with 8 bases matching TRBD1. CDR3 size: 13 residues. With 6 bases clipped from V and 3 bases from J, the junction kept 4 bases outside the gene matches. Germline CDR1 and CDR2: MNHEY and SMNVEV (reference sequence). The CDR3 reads CASRLTGGYEQYF. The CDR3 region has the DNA TGTGCCAGCAGACTTACAGGGGGCTACGAGCAGTACTTC.

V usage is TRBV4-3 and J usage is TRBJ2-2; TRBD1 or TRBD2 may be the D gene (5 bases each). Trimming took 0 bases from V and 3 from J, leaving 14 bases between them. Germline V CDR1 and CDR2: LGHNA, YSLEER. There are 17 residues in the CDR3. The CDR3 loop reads CASSQDDRPSYTGELFF. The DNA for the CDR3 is TGCGCCAGCAGCCAAGATGACAGACCTAGCTACACCGGGGAGCTGTTTTTT.

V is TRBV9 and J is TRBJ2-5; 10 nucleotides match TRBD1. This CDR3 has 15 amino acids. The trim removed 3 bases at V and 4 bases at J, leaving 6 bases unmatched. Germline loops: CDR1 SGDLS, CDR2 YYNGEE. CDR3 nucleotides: TGTGCCAGCAGCGGTGGGGACAGGGGAGCAGAGACCCAGTACTTC. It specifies CASSGGDRGAETQYF.

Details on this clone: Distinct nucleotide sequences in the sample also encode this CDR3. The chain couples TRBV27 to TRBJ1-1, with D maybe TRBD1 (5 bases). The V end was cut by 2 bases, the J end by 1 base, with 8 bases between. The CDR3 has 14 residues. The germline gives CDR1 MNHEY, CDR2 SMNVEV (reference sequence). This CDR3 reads CASSLTGTNTEAFF. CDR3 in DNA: TGTGCCAGCAGTTTAACTGGGACGAACACTGAAGCTTTCTTT.

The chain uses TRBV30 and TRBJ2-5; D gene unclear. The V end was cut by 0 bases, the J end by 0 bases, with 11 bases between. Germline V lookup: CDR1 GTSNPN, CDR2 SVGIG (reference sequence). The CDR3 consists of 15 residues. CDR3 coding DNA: TGTGCCTGGAGTGTCCTGCCCCGCGACCAAGAGACCCAGTACTTC. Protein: CAWSVLPRDQETQYF.

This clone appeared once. The CDR3 region is CASSINGWSSYNEQFF. The DNA of the CDR3 is TGTGCCAGTAGTATTAACGGGTGGAGCTCCTACAATGAGCAGTTCTTC. The chain carries TRBV19 and TRBJ2-1; D not resolved. V lost 3 bases, J lost 0 bases, and 12 bases lay in between. Germline CDR1 reads LNHDA; CDR2 reads SQIVND (reference sequence). The CDR3 runs 16 residues.

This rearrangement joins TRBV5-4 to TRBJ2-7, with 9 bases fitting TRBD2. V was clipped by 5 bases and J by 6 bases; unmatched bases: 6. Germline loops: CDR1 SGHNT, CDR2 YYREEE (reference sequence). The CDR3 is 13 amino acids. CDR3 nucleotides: TGTGCCAGCAGTGGTAGCGGGAGATCCGAGCAGTACTTC. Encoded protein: CASSGSGRSEQYF.

CDR3 region: CASSAEGLVGTDTQYF. Here the CDR3 DNA reads TGTGCCAGCAGCGCGGAAGGACTAGTTGGCACAGATACGCAGTATTTT. J is TRBJ2-3 and V is TRBV9, with TRBD2 matching over 7 bases. J was trimmed by 1 base and V by 3 bases; bases with no gene match: 8. CDR1 SGDLS and CDR2 YYNGEE come from the germline V gene. This CDR3 has 16 residues.

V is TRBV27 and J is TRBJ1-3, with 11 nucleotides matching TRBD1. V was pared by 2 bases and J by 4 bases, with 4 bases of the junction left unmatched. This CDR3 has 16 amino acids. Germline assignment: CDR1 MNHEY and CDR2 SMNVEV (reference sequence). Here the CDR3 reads CASSLGQGADGNTIYF. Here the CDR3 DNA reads TGTGCCAGCAGTTTAGGACAGGGGGCGGACGGAAACACCATATATTTT.

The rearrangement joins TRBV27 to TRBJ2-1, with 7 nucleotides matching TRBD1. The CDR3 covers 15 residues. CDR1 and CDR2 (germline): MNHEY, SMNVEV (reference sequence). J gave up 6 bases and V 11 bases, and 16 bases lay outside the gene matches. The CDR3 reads CAAGVADRPLNEQFF. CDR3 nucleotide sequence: TGTGCCGCTGGAGTTGCGGACAGGCCCCTCAATGAGCAGTTCTTC.

CDR3 in amino acids: CASRPPDRGKTQYF. The CDR3 region has the DNA TGTGCCAGTAGGCCCCCGGACAGGGGAAAGACCCAGTACTTC. J is TRBJ2-5 and V is TRBV19; 9 bases align to TRBD1. Per germline, CDR1 LNHDA and CDR2 SQIVND (reference sequence). With V trimmed by 6 bases and J by 6 bases, 8 bases remained unmatched. The length of the CDR3 is 14 residues.

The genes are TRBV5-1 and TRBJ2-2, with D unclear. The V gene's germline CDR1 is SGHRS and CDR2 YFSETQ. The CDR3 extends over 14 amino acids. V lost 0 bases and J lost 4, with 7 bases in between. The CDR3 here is CASSLVYSTGELFF. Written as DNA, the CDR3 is TGCGCCAGCAGCTTGGTGTACAGCACCGGGGAGCTGTTTTTT.

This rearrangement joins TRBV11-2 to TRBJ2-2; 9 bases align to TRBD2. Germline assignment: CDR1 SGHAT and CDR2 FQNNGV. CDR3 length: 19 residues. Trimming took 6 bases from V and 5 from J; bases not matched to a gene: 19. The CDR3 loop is CASRAGKSGRLQKTGELFF. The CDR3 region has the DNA TGTGCCAGCAGGGCTGGGAAAAGCGGGAGGTTACAGAAAACCGGGGAGCTGTTTTTT. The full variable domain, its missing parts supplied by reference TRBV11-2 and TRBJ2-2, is EAGVAQSPRYKIIEKRQSVAFWCNPISGHATLYWYQQILGQGPKLLIQFQNNGVVDDSQLPKDRFSAERLKGVDSTLKIQPAKLEDSAVYLCASRAGKSGRLQKTGELFFGEGSRLTVL.

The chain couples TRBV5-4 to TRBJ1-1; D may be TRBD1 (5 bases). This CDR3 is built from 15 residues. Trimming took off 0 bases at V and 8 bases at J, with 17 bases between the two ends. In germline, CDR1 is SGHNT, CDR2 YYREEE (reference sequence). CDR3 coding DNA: TGTGCCAGCAGCTTGGAACGAGGAGGGGAGGCGGAAGCTTTCTTT. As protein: CASSLERGGEAEAFF.

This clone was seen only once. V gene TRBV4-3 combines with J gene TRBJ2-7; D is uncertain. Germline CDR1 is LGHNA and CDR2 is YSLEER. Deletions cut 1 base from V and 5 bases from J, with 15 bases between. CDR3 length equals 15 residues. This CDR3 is CASSQGSRVADEQYF. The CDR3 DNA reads TGCGCCAGCAGCCAAGGGAGCCGGGTGGCTGACGAGCAGTACTTC.

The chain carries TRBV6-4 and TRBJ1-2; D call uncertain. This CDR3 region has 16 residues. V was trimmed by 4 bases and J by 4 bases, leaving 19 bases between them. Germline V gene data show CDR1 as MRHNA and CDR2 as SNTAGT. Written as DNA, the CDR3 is TGTGCCAGCAGTGTCCCCATCGGGAGGATGACCTATGGCTACACCTTC. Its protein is CASSVPIGRMTYGYTF.

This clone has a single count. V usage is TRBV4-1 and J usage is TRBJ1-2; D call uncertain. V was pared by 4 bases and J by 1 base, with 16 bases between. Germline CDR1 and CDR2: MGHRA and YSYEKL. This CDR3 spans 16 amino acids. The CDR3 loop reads CASSLNNFAINYGYTF. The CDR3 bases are TGCGCCAGCAGCCTTAACAACTTTGCGATTAACTATGGCTACACCTTC.

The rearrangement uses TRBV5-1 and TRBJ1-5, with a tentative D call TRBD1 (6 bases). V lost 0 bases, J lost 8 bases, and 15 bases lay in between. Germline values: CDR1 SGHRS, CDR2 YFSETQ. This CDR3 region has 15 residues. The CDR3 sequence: CASSLAVGGAEPQHF. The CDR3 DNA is TGCGCCAGCAGCTTGGCGGTCGGGGGCGCTGAGCCCCAGCATTTT.

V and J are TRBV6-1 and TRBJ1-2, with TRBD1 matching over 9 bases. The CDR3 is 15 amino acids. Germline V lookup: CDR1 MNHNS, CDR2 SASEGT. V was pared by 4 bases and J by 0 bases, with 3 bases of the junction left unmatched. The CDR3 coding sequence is TGTGCCAGCAGTGGGACAGGGGCGGCTAACTATGGCTACACCTTC. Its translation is CASSGTGAANYGYTF.

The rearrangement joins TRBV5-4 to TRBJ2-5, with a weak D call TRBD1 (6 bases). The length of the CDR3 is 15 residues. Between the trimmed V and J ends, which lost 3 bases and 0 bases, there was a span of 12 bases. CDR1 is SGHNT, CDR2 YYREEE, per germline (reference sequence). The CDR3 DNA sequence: TGTGCCAGCAGCTCGACCGGACAGTACCAAGAGACCCAGTACTTC. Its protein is CASSSTGQYQETQYF.

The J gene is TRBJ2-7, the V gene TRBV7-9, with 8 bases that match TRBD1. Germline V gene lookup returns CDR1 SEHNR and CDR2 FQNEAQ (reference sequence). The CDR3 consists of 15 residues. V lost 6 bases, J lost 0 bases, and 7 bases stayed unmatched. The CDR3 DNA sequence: TGTGCCAGCAGAGCCGCAGGGGGCCGCTCCTACGAGCAGTACTTC. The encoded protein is CASRAAGGRSYEQYF.

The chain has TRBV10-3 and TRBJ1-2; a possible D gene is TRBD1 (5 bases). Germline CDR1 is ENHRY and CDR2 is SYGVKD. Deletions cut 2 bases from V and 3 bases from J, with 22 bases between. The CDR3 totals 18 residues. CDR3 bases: TGTGCCATCAGTGAGGCCGGGGTTTTCCGGATGGGGGACTATGGCTACACCTTC. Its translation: CAISEAGVFRMGDYGYTF.

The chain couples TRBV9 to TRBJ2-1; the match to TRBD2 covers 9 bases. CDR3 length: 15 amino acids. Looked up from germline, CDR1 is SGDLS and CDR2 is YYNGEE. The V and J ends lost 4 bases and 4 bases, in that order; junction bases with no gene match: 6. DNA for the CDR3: TGTGCCAGCAGCCGAGAGAGCGGGAGGTACAATGAGCAGTTCTTC. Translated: CASSRESGRYNEQFF.

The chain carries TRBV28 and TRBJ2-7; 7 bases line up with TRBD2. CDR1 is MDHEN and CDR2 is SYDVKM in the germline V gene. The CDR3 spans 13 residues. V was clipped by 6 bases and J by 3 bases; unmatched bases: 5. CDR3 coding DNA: TGTGCCAGCAGACTCCGGGGGGTCTACGAGCAGTACTTC. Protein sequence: CASRLRGVYEQYF. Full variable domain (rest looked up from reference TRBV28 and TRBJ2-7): DVKVTQSSRYLVKRTGEKVFLECVQDMDHENMFWYRQDPGLGLRLIYFSYDVKMKEKGDIPEGYSVSREKKERFSLILESASTNQTSMYLCASRLRGVYEQYFGPGTRLTVT.

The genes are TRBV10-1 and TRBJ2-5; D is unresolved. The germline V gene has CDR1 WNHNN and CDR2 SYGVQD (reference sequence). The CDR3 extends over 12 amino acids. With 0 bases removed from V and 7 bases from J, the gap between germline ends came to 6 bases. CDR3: CASSESRVTQYF. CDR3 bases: TGCGCCAGCAGTGAGTCCCGGGTGACCCAGTACTTC.